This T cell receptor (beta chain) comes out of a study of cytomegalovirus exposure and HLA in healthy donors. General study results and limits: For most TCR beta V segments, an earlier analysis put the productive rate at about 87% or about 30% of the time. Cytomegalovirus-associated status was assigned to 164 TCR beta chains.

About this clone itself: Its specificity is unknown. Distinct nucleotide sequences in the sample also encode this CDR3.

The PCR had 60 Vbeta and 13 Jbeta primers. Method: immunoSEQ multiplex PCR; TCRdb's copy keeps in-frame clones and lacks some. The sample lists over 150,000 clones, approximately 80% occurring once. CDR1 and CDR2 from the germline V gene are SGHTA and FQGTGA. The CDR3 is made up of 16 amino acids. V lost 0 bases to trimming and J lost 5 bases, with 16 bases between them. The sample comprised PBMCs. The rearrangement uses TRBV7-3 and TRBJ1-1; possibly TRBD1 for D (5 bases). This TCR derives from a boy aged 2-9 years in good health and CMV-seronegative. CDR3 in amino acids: CASSLTGIEGVTEAFF. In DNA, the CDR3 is TGTGCCAGCAGCTTAACAGGGATCGAAGGGGTGACTGAAGCTTTCTTT.